This T cell receptor beta chain was retrieved from a study of cytomegalovirus exposure and HLA in healthy donors. Notes on this clone: Its matching antigen is unknown.

In the PCR, 60 Vbeta and 13 Jbeta primers were used. Only in-frame clones appear in the TCRdb table, and some are missing; sequencing was by immunoSEQ multiplex PCR. Of 85,000 to 100,000 clones in the sample, around 77% were seen once. With V trimmed by 5 bases and J by 7 bases, 12 bases remained unmatched. The germline CDR1 and CDR2 sequences are SEHNR and FQNEAQ (reference sequence). The CDR3 sequence is 16 residues long. Study conclusions and caveats: Previously analyzed data showed that most TCR beta V segments were productive at a frequency of about 90% or about 30%.

Sequenced sample: PBMCs. The chain recombines TRBV7-9 with TRBJ1-4; TRBD1 matches at 8 bases. The sequence came from a man aged 35 to 55 in good health and CMV-seronegative. CDR3 sequence (DNA): TGTGCCAGCAGCCCCTCCCAGGGGGCCGGTGTTGAAAAACTGTTTTTT. Amino acid sequence: CASSPSQGAGVEKLFF.